This T cell receptor (beta chain) emerged from a study of T-cell memory formation after mild COVID-19. 5'RACE with constant-segment primers built TCRalpha and TCRbeta cDNA libraries with UMIs. In TCRdb, the 5' RACE reads were re-called with MiXCR into one record per CDR3 protein. The data show 200,000 to 300,000 distinct CDR3 sequences, approximately 15% seen once. The V and J ends lost 0 bases and 1 base respectively, with 5 bases between them. The CDR3 extends over 14 amino acids. Germline loops: CDR1 WSHSY, CDR2 SAAADI. Concerning this clonotype: The antigen remains undetermined.

Study observations and caveats: In pre-infection memory, a portion of responding clones appeared, which suggested that cross-reactive memory joined. Second-wave clones reaching peak frequency on day 37 lacked confirmed SARS-CoV-2 specificity.

The origin of this receptor is a man between 18 and 35 years old who had mild COVID-19 (a few samples of this study predate the infection). Cell type and time point are not known. V is TRBV10-2 and J is TRBJ2-3, with unresolved D. Source material: PBMCs or a T cell subset sorted from them (not recorded which). The CDR3 reads CASSESPGTDTQYF. For the CDR3, the DNA is TGCGCCAGCAGTGAGTCCCCCGGCACAGATACGCAGTATTTT.